This entry is about one T cell receptor beta chain. Its antigen is unidentified. These data come from a study of T cell responses to AZD1222 COVID-19 vaccine. About the research overall: Second doses at about 4 or about 12 weeks were pooled.

The CDR3 loop spans 14 amino acids. CDR1 and CDR2 from the germline V gene are MNHNY and SVGAGI (reference sequence). The V and J ends lost 8 bases and 6 bases respectively, with 19 bases between them. Sequenced by immunoSEQ multiplex PCR; TCRdb stores in-frame clones only, minus some. Among some 100,000 clones, roughly nine tenths were seen once, and the ten largest hold over 6.5%. Study-level findings and limits: Variant regions that are unmutated are reportedly the target of nearly half of spike-specific TCRs. CD4 TCRs covered the whole spike, strongest at regions 160-218 and 743-854. Spike-specific TCR depth and breadth grew after two AZD1222 doses.

Sequenced material: peripheral blood, taken on day 0 of AZD1222 vaccination. The rearrangement uses TRBV6-6 and TRBJ1-1, with TRBD1 as a possible D gene (6 bases). The sequence came from an adult in good health. The CDR3 here is CASLAGGRRSEAFF. CDR3 DNA: TGTGCCAGCCTTGCGGGGGGCCGTAGGTCTGAAGCTTTCTTT.